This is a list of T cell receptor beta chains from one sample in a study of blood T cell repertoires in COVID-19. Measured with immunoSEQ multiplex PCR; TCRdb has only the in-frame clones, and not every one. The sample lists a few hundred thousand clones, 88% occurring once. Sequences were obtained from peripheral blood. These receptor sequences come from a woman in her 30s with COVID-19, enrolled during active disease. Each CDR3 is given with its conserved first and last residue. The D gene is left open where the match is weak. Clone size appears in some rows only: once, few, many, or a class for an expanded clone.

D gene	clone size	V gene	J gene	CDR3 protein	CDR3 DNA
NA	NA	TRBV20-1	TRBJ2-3	CSASSGMNTDTQYF	TGCAGTGCTAGTTCGGGGATGAACACAGATACGCAGTATTTT
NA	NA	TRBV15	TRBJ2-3	CATLSDKVESDTQYF	TGTGCCACCCTTTCGGACAAGGTCGAGTCAGATACGCAGTATTTT
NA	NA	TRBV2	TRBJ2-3	CASSLDSVKYF	TGTGCCAGCAGCCTGGACTCCGTTAAGTATTTT
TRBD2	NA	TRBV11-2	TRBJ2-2	CASSSRLAGQTGELFF	TGTGCCAGCAGCTCCCGACTAGCGGGACAAACCGGGGAGCTGTTTTTT
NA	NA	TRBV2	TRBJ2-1	CASSEAGLYNEQFF	TGTGCCAGCAGTGAAGCGGGCCTTTACAATGAGCAGTTCTTC
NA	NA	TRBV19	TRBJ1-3	CASSSRDTGNTIYF	TGTGCCAGTAGTAGCCGGGACACTGGAAACACCATATATTTT
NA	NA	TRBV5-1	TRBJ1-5	CASSSGGPYSNQPQHF	TGCGCCAGCAGCTCGGGGGGGCCTTATAGCAATCAGCCCCAGCATTTT
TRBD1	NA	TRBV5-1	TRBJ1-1	CASSLAGGMNTEAFF	TGCGCCAGCAGCTTGGCAGGGGGAATGAACACTGAAGCTTTCTTT
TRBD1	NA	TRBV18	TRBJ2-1	CASSPSGGIHEQFF	TGTGCCAGCTCTCCCTCAGGGGGCATACATGAGCAGTTCTTC
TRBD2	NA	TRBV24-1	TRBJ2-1	CATRTSGRVDEQFF	TGTGCCACCAGGACTAGCGGGAGAGTCGATGAGCAGTTCTTC
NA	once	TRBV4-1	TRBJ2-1	CASSPGTGSYNEQFF	TGCGCCAGCAGCCCCGGGACTGGCTCCTACAATGAGCAGTTCTTC
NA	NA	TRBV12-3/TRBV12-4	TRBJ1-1	CATDGGNTEAFF	TGTGCCACGGACGGGGGGAACACTGAAGCTTTCTTT
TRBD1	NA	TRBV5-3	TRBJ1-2	CARSLGTGTRHPSNYGYTF	TGTGCCAGAAGCTTGGGGACAGGTACGAGGCACCCATCTAACTATGGCTACACCTTC
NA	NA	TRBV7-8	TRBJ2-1	CASSERDRRRVNEQFF	TGTGCCAGCAGCGAAAGGGACAGACGGAGGGTAAATGAGCAGTTCTTC
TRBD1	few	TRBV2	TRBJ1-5	CASSVLGQINQPQHF	TGTGCCAGCAGTGTTTTGGGACAGATCAATCAGCCCCAGCATTTT
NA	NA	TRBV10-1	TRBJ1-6	CASSGPDSSPLHF	TGCGCCAGCAGTGGTCCCGACAGTTCACCCCTCCACTTT
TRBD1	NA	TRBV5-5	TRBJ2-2	CASSRDSAANTGELFF	TGTGCCAGCAGCAGGGACAGTGCCGCGAACACCGGGGAGCTGTTTTTT
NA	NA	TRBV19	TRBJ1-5	CASTYGGNSNQPQHF	TGTGCCAGTACCTATGGGGGGAATAGCAATCAGCCCCAGCATTTT
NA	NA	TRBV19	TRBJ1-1	CASRHRPGVNTEAFF	TGTGCCAGTAGACACCGCCCGGGGGTGAACACTGAAGCTTTCTTT
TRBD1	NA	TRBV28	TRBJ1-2	CASRTGDYGYTF	TGTGCCAGCAGGACAGGGGACTATGGCTACACCTTC
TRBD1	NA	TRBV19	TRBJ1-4	CASSMLGQTNEKLFF	TGTGCCAGTAGTATGCTGGGACAGACAAATGAAAAACTGTTTTTT
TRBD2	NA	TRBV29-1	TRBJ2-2	CSVMGTSGRRNTGELFF	TGCAGCGTCATGGGGACTAGCGGGAGGAGGAACACCGGGGAGCTGTTTTTT